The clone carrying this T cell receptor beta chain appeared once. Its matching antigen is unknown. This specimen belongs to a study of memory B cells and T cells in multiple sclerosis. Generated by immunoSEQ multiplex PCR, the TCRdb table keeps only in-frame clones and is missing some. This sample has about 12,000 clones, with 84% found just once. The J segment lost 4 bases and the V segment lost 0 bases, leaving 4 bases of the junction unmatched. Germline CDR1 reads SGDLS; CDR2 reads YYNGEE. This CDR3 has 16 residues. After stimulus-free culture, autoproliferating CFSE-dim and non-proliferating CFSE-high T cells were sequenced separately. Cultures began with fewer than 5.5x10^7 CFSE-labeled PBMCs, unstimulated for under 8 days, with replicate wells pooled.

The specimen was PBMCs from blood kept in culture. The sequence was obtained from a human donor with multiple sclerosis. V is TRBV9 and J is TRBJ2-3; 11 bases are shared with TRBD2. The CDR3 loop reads CASSVEVAGGADTQYF. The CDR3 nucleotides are TGTGCCAGCAGCGTAGAGGTAGCGGGGGGGGCAGATACGCAGTATTTT. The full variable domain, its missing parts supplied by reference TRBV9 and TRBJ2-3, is DSGVTQTPKHLITATGQRVTLRCSPRSGDLSVYWYQQSLDQGLQFLIQYYNGEERAKGNILERFSAQQFPDLHSELNLSSLELGDSALYFCASSVEVAGGADTQYFGPGTRLTVL.